The clone carrying this T cell receptor beta chain was seen ten or more times. One junction end disagrees with the germline gene, perhaps due to a read error. This sample stems from a study of T-cell reconstitution after alpha-beta-depleted transplantation in children. Preparation of the TCRbeta library involved a method that used unique molecular identifiers. TCRdb reanalysed the PCR reads using MiXCR and keeps one entry per CDR3 protein. This table holds 550,000 to 600,000 distinct CDR3 sequences, under 30% found once. This CDR3 spans 14 amino acids. Germline loops: CDR1 DFQATT, CDR2 SNEGSKA (reference sequence).

The sample in question was PBMCs, mostly from graft donor cells, obtained 360 days after TCRalphabeta/CD19-depleted stem cell transplant. This TCR derives from a boy less than two years old who had a stem cell transplant for acute myeloid leukemia, so the T cells may come from the graft donor. The chain combines TRBV20-1 with TRBJ2-1; D might be TRBD2 (5 bases). The CDR3 loop reads CSARPDSGYNEKFF. DNA of the CDR3: TGCAGTGCTAGACCGGACTCGGGTTACAATGAGAAGTTCTTC.